These 25 T cell receptor beta chains were all obtained from the same sample, sequenced in a study of cytomegalovirus exposure and HLA in healthy donors. Researchers ran the PCR with 60 Vbeta and 13 Jbeta primers. Generated by immunoSEQ multiplex PCR, the TCRdb table keeps only in-frame clones and is missing some. This listing includes under 200,000 clones. The material sequenced was PBMCs. These receptors originate from a woman aged 18-29 years in good health and CMV-seropositive.

CDR3 sequence (DNA): TGTGCCACCAGCAGAACGGGGGAAAAACTGTTTTTT. It encodes CATSRTGEKLFF. The chain has TRBV15 and TRBJ1-4, with D hard to call. In germline, CDR1 is LNHNV, CDR2 YYDKDF (reference sequence). Trimming shortened V by 2 bases and J by 8 bases, and 6 bases separated the two germline ends. The CDR3 is 12 amino acids.

The CDR3 reads CASRQLLGNEKLFF. CDR3 nucleotide sequence: TGTGCCAGTAGGCAACTGCTTGGTAATGAAAAACTGTTTTTT. The genes are TRBV19 and TRBJ1-4, with unresolved D. Germline loops: CDR1 LNHDA, CDR2 SQIVND (reference sequence). Deletions cut 6 bases from V and 4 bases from J, with 12 bases between. This CDR3 contains 14 residues. Full variable domain (rest looked up from reference TRBV19 and TRBJ1-4): DGGITQSPKYLFRKEGQNVTLSCEQNLNHDAMYWYRQDPGQGLRLIYYSQIVNDFQKGDIAEGYSVSREKKESFPLTVTSAQKNPTAFYLCASRQLLGNEKLFFGSGTQLSVL.

The rearrangement uses TRBV7-6 and TRBJ2-5; possible D gene TRBD1, 6 bases. The germline CDR1 and CDR2 sequences are SGHVS and FNYEAQ. V gave up 4 bases and J gave up 4 bases, with 10 bases separating them. The CDR3 spans 13 residues. This CDR3 reads CASSSRGRETQYF. The DNA for the CDR3 is TGTGCCAGCAGCTCCAGGGGTAGAGAGACCCAGTACTTC.

The J gene is TRBJ2-7, the V gene TRBV18, with 8 bases that match TRBD2. V was clipped by 6 bases and J by 4 bases; unmatched bases: 14. The germline gives CDR1 KGHSH, CDR2 LQKENI. This CDR3 region has 16 residues. CDR3 in amino acids: CASSTGTRGRAYEQYF. As DNA, the CDR3 is TGTGCCAGCTCGACCGGGACTAGAGGGAGGGCATACGAGCAGTACTTC.

The V call is TRBV27, the J call TRBJ2-5, with 10 bases matching TRBD2. The trim removed 11 bases at V and 10 bases at J, leaving 13 bases unmatched. Per germline, CDR1 MNHEY and CDR2 SMNVEV (reference sequence). This CDR3 has 13 residues. This CDR3 is CAASRLAGVDQYF. The CDR3 bases are TGTGCCGCGAGTAGGCTAGCGGGAGTTGACCAGTACTTC.

The CDR3: CASSHGLTSGASYQETQYF. The CDR3 DNA sequence: TGTGCCAGCAGTCACGGGCTGACTAGCGGGGCCTCTTACCAAGAGACCCAGTACTTC. This rearrangement joins TRBV14 to TRBJ2-5, with 11 bases lining up with TRBD2. There are 19 residues in the CDR3. J lost 0 bases, V lost 6 bases, and 15 bases had no gene match. CDR1 is SGHDN, CDR2 FVKESK, per germline. Full variable domain (remainder filled in from reference TRBV14 and TRBJ2-5): EAGVTQFPSHSVIEKGQTVTLRCDPISGHDNLYWYRRVMGKEIKFLLHFVKESKQDESGMPNNRFLAERTGGTYSTLKVQPAELEDSGVYFCASSHGLTSGASYQETQYFGPGTRLLVL.

The V and J genes are TRBV4-3 and TRBJ2-3; the match to TRBD2 covers 14 bases. The junction had 1 base not matched to a gene; V was cut back by 3 bases and J by 5 bases. The CDR3 length is 15 residues. Per germline, CDR1 LGHNA and CDR2 YSLEER. The CDR3: CASSHGTSGGDTQYF. CDR3 DNA: TGCGCCAGCAGCCACGGGACTAGCGGGGGAGATACGCAGTATTTT.

The V call is TRBV29-1, the J call TRBJ2-3, with D uncertain. The V and J ends lost 4 bases and 5 bases respectively, with 10 bases between them. The germline gives CDR1 SQVTM, CDR2 ANQGSEA. The CDR3 runs to 12 residues. The CDR3 bases are TGCAGCGTTGGACATATGGGAGATACGCAGTATTTT. It yields the protein CSVGHMGDTQYF.

J is TRBJ2-4 and V is TRBV6-5; D possibly corresponds to TRBD1 (6 bases). Trimming left V 0 bases short and J 8 bases short, with 14 bases between. The germline V gene has CDR1 MNHEY and CDR2 SVGAGI. This CDR3 has 15 amino acids. CDR3: CASSYSGQQVHIQYF. CDR3 sequence (DNA): TGTGCCAGCAGTTACTCCGGACAGCAGGTGCACATTCAGTACTTC.

The chain carries TRBV10-1 and TRBJ1-2; TRBD1 matches 7 bases. The CDR3 spans 13 residues. Germline-derived CDR1 and CDR2 are WNHNN and SYGVQD (reference sequence). V gave up 6 bases and J gave up 7 bases; unmatched junction bases: 8. The CDR3 DNA reads TGCGCCAGCAGACTCGGGACAGCGTGTGGCTACACCTTC. It codes for CASRLGTACGYTF.

The chain has TRBV11-2 and TRBJ1-4, with 10 positions matching TRBD1. J gave up 7 bases and V 5 bases, and 7 bases lay outside the gene matches. The CDR3 runs to 15 residues. From germline, CDR1 is SGHAT and CDR2 FQNNGV. In DNA, the CDR3 is TGTGCCAGCAGCCCGACAGGGGGCTTGGTTGAAAAACTGTTTTTT. It translates to CASSPTGGLVEKLFF.

This CDR3 reads CASSVGQSAYGYTF. The DNA for the CDR3 is TGTGCCAGCAGCGTAGGACAGTCTGCCTATGGCTACACCTTC. The chain carries TRBV9 and TRBJ1-2; maybe TRBD1 (5 bases). V dropped 0 bases and J dropped 4 bases, with 10 bases sitting between them. This CDR3 has 14 amino acids. In germline, CDR1 is SGDLS, CDR2 YYNGEE.

The gene calls are TRBV5-4 and TRBJ1-6; D is unclear. CDR1 and CDR2 (germline): SGHNT, YYREEE (reference sequence). This CDR3 spans 12 amino acids. V was pared by 4 bases and J by 9 bases, with 8 bases between. The DNA for the CDR3 is TGTGCCAGCAGCCGGTCCTTTTCACCCCTCCACTTT. Protein: CASSRSFSPLHF.

Here the CDR3 reads CASSYGQGNTEAFF. CDR3 DNA: TGTGCCAGCAGCTATGGCCAGGGGAACACTGAAGCTTTCTTT. This rearrangement joins TRBV7-3 to TRBJ1-1, with D possibly being TRBD1 (5 bases). The CDR3 has 14 residues. V was pared by 4 bases and J by 1 base, with 10 bases between. Germline CDR1 reads SGHTA; CDR2 reads FQGTGA.

V and J are TRBV7-9 and TRBJ1-1; 9 bases fit TRBD1. Germline V gives CDR1 SEHNR, CDR2 FQNEAQ (reference sequence). V shed 4 bases and J 1 base; nucleotides not matched to a gene: 7. The CDR3 contains 16 residues. The CDR3 bases are TGTGCCAGCAGCTCCAAAATGGGACAGGGGAACACTGAAGCTTTCTTT. Amino acid sequence: CASSSKMGQGNTEAFF.

The J gene is TRBJ1-5, the V gene TRBV5-4; D remains ambiguous. This CDR3 has 16 residues. Germline V gene data show CDR1 as SGHNT and CDR2 as YYREEE (reference sequence). The germline V and J ends were trimmed by 0 bases and 0 bases, with 10 bases remaining between them. In DNA, the CDR3 is TGTGCCAGCAGCTTGGGAGGCAGAGATAGCAATCAGCCCCAGCATTTT. It encodes CASSLGGRDSNQPQHF.

The chain combines TRBV12-5 with TRBJ2-7, with TRBD2 matching over 13 bases. CDR3 length: 15 amino acids. After removal of 6 bases from V and 2 bases from J, the junction contained 4 bases not matched to a gene. Looked up from germline, CDR1 is LGHNT and CDR2 is FRNRAP. DNA for the CDR3: TGTGCTAGTGGGCAACTAGCGGGGGGGCCCTACGAGCAGTACTTC. It is translated as CASGQLAGGPYEQYF.

V usage is TRBV7-9 and J usage is TRBJ2-1; TRBD2 aligns across 12 bases. CDR1 and CDR2 (germline): SEHNR, FQNEAQ (reference sequence). CDR3 length: 15 residues. The V gene end was trimmed by 2 bases and the J gene end by 7 bases; junction bases not matched to a gene: 3. The CDR3 reads CASSLPGLAGNEQFF. CDR3 DNA sequence: TGTGCCAGCAGCTTACCGGGACTAGCGGGTAATGAGCAGTTCTTC.

The gene calls are TRBV5-1 and TRBJ1-2; 8 bases fit TRBD1. Per germline, CDR1 SGHRS and CDR2 YFSETQ. The CDR3 spans 14 residues. With V trimmed by 4 bases and J by 6 bases, 8 bases remained unmatched. The CDR3 DNA follows: TGCGCCAGCAGCCTCGGACAGGGTTATGATGGCTACACCTTC. Its translation: CASSLGQGYDGYTF.

The V call is TRBV2, the J call TRBJ2-3; no reliable D call. This CDR3 has 15 amino acids. Germline V gene lookup returns CDR1 SNHLY and CDR2 FYNNEI. The V gene lost 2 bases and the J gene lost 3 bases, with 12 bases spanning the gap. Here the CDR3 reads CASSENSYLTDTQYF. The CDR3 nucleotides read TGTGCCAGCAGTGAAAATAGTTATCTAACAGATACGCAGTATTTT.

This chain connects TRBV6-1 to TRBJ1-4, with a possible D match to TRBD1 (5 bases). This CDR3 has 14 residues. The V gene lost 6 bases and the J gene lost 8 bases, with 16 bases spanning the gap. Germline V lookup: CDR1 MNHNS, CDR2 SASEGT. CDR3 DNA: TGTGCCAGCAGGCTTGACAGTGGTCGAGAAAAACTGTTTTTT. It is translated as CASRLDSGREKLFF.

CDR3 sequence: CSVVDGLSGNTIYF. In DNA, the CDR3 is TGCAGCGTTGTGGACGGACTCTCTGGAAACACCATATATTTT. The rearrangement uses TRBV29-1 and TRBJ1-3, with D uncertain. This CDR3 has 14 amino acids. The V end was cut by 4 bases, the J end by 0 bases, with 10 bases between. Looked up from germline, CDR1 is SQVTM and CDR2 is ANQGSEA.

The chain carries TRBV7-4 and TRBJ1-2; D might be TRBD1 (5 bases). V gave up 6 bases and J gave up 3 bases, with 20 bases separating them. There are 16 residues in the CDR3. Per germline, CDR1 SGHVT and CDR2 SQSDAQ. The CDR3, as DNA: TGTGCCAGCAGTCAACGCCCCGCCGACAGTCACTATGGCTACACCTTC. Protein sequence: CASSQRPADSHYGYTF.

This sequence joins TRBV6-6 and TRBJ1-6; 12 bases align to TRBD1. The CDR3 length is 13 residues. CDR1 and CDR2 (germline): MNHNY, SVGAGI (reference sequence). With V trimmed by 10 bases and J by 10 bases, 5 bases remained unmatched. CDR3 DNA: TGTGCCACTGGGGACAGGGGGCAATCACCCCTCCACTTT. Translating it yields CATGDRGQSPLHF.

The CDR3 DNA follows: TGTGCCAGCAAGCCCCGGACAGGCTCCTACGAGCAGTACTTC. Amino acid sequence: CASKPRTGSYEQYF. The chain links TRBV6-5 to TRBJ2-7; 7 nucleotides agree with TRBD1. This CDR3 region has 14 residues. V gave up 7 bases and J gave up 0 bases; unmatched junction bases: 6. Germline V gene lookup returns CDR1 MNHEY and CDR2 SVGAGI.